This T cell receptor (beta chain) derives from a study of preoperative IRX-2 immunotherapy in early breast cancer. V shed 4 bases and J shed 5 bases, with 15 bases lying between them. Per germline, CDR1 SGHRS and CDR2 YFSETQ. The CDR3 has 14 amino acids. The treatment here: preoperative locoregional IRX-2 cytokine immunotherapy. This phase Ib study tested locoregional IRX-2 cytokine immunotherapy given before surgery. Some clones are missing from TCRdb's copy, which holds only in-frame ones; the method was immunoSEQ multiplex PCR. The sample yields about 98,000 clones, approximately 90% seen once. The sequences come from tumor tissue, collected after IRX-2 immunotherapy. The clonotype comes from a human donor with breast cancer. V and J are TRBV5-1 and TRBJ2-5, with a tentative D call TRBD1 (6 bases). The CDR3, as DNA: TGCGCCAGCAGCCGATACGGGACATTGGAGACCCAGTACTTC. Protein: CASSRYGTLETQYF.